This is a list of T cell receptor beta chains from one sample in a study of control samples from healthy donors and cancer patients. Sequencing used immunoSEQ multiplex PCR; TCRdb keeps in-frame clones, though not all of them. The repertoire includes some 120,000 clones, around 93% of them detected once, and over 1.5% sits in the top ten. The sequenced sample was PBMCs. These receptors originate from a man aged 45 to 65 with head and neck cancer. The CDR3 runs from the conserved cysteine through the conserved F or W. Not all rows give a size; the values are once, few, many and, for expanded clones, a class.

clone size: NA
J gene: TRBJ1-1
V gene: TRBV19
CDR3 protein: CASTVTPNTEAFF

clone size: NA
J gene: TRBJ2-2
V gene: TRBV3-1/TRBV3-2
CDR3 protein: CASSVPGTGSTGELFF

clone size: NA
J gene: TRBJ1-6
V gene: TRBV30
CDR3 protein: CAWSARPYGTFSSYNSPLHF

clone size: NA
J gene: TRBJ1-1
V gene: TRBV30
CDR3 protein: CAWSGGVGAEAFF

clone size: NA
J gene: TRBJ1-5
V gene: TRBV9
CDR3 protein: CASRGGAMNSNQPQHF

clone size: NA
J gene: TRBJ1-1
V gene: TRBV9
CDR3 protein: CASSVQSISNEAFF

clone size: NA
J gene: TRBJ2-7
V gene: TRBV7-2
CDR3 protein: CASSSPPRGKDYEQYF

clone size: NA
J gene: TRBJ1-4
V gene: TRBV14
CDR3 protein: CASSLLNEKLFF

clone size: few
J gene: TRBJ1-2
V gene: TRBV6-4
CDR3 protein: CASSDRPAGHYGYTF

clone size: NA
J gene: TRBJ1-5
V gene: TRBV18
CDR3 protein: CASSRGDTQPQHF

clone size: few
J gene: TRBJ1-6
V gene: TRBV3-1/TRBV3-2
CDR3 protein: CATGQGRAPLHF

clone size: NA
J gene: TRBJ2-7
V gene: TRBV12-3/TRBV12-4
CDR3 protein: CASNGQDYEQYF

clone size: NA
J gene: TRBJ1-2
V gene: TRBV18
CDR3 protein: CASSPSGGGTYGYTF

clone size: NA
J gene: TRBJ1-4
V gene: TRBV5-1
CDR3 protein: CASKEGNANEKLFF

clone size: NA
J gene: TRBJ1-1
V gene: TRBV5-4
CDR3 protein: CASGESNTEAFF

clone size: NA
J gene: TRBJ2-1
V gene: TRBV15
CDR3 protein: CAQRVGGATDNEQFF

clone size: NA
J gene: TRBJ2-2
V gene: TRBV4-2
CDR3 protein: CASSRNAARTSGGELFF

clone size: NA
J gene: TRBJ2-3
V gene: TRBV3-1/TRBV3-2
CDR3 protein: CASSLTVGDRGTQYF

clone size: NA
J gene: TRBJ1-2
V gene: TRBV18
CDR3 protein: CASSPGDLYGYTF

clone size: NA
J gene: TRBJ2-4
V gene: TRBV4-2
CDR3 protein: CASSPSGGGKNIQYF

clone size: NA
J gene: TRBJ2-6
V gene: TRBV6-2/TRBV6-3
CDR3 protein: CASSSGGTGANVLTF

clone size: NA
J gene: TRBJ2-1
V gene: TRBV15
CDR3 protein: CATSRAAEYNEQFF

clone size: NA
J gene: TRBJ2-7
V gene: TRBV6-6
CDR3 protein: CASSYKADSYEQYF

clone size: NA
J gene: TRBJ2-5
V gene: TRBV19
CDR3 protein: CASSIWRGGQETQYF

clone size: NA
J gene: TRBJ1-1
V gene: TRBV7-9
CDR3 protein: CASTRAGTGIITEAFF

clone size: NA
J gene: TRBJ1-1
V gene: TRBV4-1
CDR3 protein: CASSRDRVSNTEAFF

clone size: NA
J gene: TRBJ2-2
V gene: TRBV3-1/TRBV3-2
CDR3 protein: CASSPGPTGELFF

clone size: few
J gene: TRBJ2-3
V gene: TRBV11-2
CDR3 protein: CASSSYRGRGDTQYF

clone size: NA
J gene: TRBJ1-2
V gene: TRBV6-5
CDR3 protein: CASKTGHYGYTF

clone size: NA
J gene: TRBJ2-7
V gene: TRBV4-2
CDR3 protein: CASSPDGREQYF

clone size: NA
J gene: TRBJ1-6
V gene: TRBV9
CDR3 protein: CAIPNSPLHF

clone size: NA
J gene: TRBJ2-2
V gene: TRBV5-6
CDR3 protein: CASSLVGQGVTGELFF

clone size: NA
J gene: TRBJ1-3
V gene: TRBV28
CDR3 protein: CASGGSLGQGNTIYF